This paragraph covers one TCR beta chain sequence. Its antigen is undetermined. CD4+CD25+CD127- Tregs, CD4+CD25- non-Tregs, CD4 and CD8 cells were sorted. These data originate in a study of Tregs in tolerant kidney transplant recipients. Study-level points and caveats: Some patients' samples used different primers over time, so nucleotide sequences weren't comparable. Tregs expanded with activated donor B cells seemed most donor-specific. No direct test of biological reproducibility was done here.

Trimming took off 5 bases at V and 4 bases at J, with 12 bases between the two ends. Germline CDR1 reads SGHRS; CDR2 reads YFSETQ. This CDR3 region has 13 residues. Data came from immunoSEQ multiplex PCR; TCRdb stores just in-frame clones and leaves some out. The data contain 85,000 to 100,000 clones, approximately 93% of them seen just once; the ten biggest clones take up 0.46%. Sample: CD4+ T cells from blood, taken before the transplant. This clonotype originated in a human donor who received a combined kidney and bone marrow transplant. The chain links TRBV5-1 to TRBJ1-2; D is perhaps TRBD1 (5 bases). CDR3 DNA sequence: TGCGCCAGCAGTGAACAGGACACCTATGGCTACACCTTC. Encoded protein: CASSEQDTYGYTF.